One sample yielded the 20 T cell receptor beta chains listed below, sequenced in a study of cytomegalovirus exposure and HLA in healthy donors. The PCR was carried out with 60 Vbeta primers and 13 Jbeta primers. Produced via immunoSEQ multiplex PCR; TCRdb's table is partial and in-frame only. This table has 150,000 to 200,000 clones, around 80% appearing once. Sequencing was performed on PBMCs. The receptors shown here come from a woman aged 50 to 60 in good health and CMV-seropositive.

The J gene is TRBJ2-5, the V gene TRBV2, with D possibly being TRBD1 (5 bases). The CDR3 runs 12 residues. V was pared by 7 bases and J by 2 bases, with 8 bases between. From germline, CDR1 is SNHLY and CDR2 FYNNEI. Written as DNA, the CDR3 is TGTGCCAGCAAAAGACAGCAAGAGACCCAGTACTTC. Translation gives CASKRQQETQYF.

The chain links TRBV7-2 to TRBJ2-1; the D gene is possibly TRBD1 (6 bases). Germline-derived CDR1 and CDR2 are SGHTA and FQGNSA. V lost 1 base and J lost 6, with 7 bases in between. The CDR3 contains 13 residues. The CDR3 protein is CASSLVGGNEQFF. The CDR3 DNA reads TGTGCCAGCAGCTTAGTAGGGGGCAATGAGCAGTTCTTC.

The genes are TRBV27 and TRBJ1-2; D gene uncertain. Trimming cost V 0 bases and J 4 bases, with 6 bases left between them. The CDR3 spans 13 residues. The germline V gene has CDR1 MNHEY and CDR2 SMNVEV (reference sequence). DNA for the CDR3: TGTGCCAGCAGTTTATCCACTTTCTATGGCTACACCTTC. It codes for CASSLSTFYGYTF.

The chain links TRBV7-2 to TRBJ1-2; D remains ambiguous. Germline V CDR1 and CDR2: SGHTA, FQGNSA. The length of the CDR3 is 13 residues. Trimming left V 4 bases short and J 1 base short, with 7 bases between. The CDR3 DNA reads TGTGCCAGCAGCTCCCTACTTAACTATGGCTACACCTTC. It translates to CASSSLLNYGYTF.

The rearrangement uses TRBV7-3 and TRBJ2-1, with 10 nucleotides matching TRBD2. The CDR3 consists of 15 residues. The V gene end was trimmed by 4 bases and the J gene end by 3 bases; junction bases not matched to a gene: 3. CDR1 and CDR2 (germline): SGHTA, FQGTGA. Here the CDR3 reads CASSSSSGGYNEQFF. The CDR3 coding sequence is TGTGCCAGCAGCTCCTCTAGCGGGGGCTACAATGAGCAGTTCTTC.

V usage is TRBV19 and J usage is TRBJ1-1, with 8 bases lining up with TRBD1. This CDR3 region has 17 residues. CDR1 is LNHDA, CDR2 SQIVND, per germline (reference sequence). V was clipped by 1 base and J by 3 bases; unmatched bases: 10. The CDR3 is CASSIGPGQGAHTEAFF. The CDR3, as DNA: TGTGCCAGTAGTATAGGCCCGGGGCAGGGGGCGCACACTGAAGCTTTCTTT. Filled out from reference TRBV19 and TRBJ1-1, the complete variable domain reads DGGITQSPKYLFRKEGQNVTLSCEQNLNHDAMYWYRQDPGQGLRLIYYSQIVNDFQKGDIAEGYSVSREKKESFPLTVTSAQKNPTAFYLCASSIGPGQGAHTEAFFGQGTRLTVV.

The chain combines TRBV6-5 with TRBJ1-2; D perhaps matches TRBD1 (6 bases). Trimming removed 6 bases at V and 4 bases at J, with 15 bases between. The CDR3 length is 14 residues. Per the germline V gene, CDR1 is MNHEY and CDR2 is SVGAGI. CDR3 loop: CASSSPGETYGYTF. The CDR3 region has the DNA TGTGCCAGCAGCTCCCCAGGGGAGACCTATGGCTACACCTTC.

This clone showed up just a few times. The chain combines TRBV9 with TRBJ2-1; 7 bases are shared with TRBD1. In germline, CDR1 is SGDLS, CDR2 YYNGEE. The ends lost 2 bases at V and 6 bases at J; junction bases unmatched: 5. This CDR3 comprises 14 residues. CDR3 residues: CASSVSPGGNEQFF. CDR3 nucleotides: TGTGCCAGCAGCGTTAGCCCAGGGGGCAATGAGCAGTTCTTC.

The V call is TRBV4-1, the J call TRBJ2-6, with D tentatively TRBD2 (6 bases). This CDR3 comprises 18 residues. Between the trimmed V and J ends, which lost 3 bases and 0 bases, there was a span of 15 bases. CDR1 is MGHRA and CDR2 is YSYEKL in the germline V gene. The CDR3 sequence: CASSHPLRGSSGANVLTF. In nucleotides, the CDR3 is TGCGCCAGCAGCCATCCCCTCCGGGGGAGCTCTGGGGCCAACGTCCTGACTTTC.

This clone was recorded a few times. The CDR3 spells CASSLAAHNEQFF. For the CDR3, the DNA is TGTGCCAGCAGCTTAGCGGCCCACAATGAGCAGTTCTTC. V is TRBV7-9 and J is TRBJ2-1, with D unresolved. The CDR3 extends over 13 amino acids. The V end lost 0 bases, the J end lost 5 bases, and 5 bases lay between the germline ends. Germline V gene lookup returns CDR1 SEHNR and CDR2 FQNEAQ (reference sequence).

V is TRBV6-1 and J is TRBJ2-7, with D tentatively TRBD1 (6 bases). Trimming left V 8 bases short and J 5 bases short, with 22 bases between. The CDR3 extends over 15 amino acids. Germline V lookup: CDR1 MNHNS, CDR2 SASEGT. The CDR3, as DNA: TGTGCCAGCCAATACCCGGGACAAAGGCACCACGAGCAGTACTTC. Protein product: CASQYPGQRHHEQYF.

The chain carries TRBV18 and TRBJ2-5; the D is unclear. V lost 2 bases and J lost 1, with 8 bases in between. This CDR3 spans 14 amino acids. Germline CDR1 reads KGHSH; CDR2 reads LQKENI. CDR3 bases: TGTGCCAGCTCACCAGGGCGCCGCCAAGAGACCCAGTACTTC. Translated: CASSPGRRQETQYF.

This chain's CDR3 is CASSRDRASEPQHF. The CDR3 region has the DNA TGTGCCAGCAGTAGGGACAGGGCTAGTGAGCCCCAGCATTTT. The chain recombines TRBV28 with TRBJ1-5; TRBD1 aligns across 9 bases. The CDR3 consists of 14 residues. The V gene's germline CDR1 is MDHEN and CDR2 SYDVKM. V dropped 5 bases and J dropped 8; count of bases not matched to a gene: 7.

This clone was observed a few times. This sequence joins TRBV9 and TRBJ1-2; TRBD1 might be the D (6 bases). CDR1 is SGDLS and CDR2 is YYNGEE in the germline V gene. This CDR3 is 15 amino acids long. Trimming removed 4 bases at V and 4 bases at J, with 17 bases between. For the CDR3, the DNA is TGTGCCAGCAGCAAAAAGACAGGAATGGGCTATGGCTACACCTTC. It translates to CASSKKTGMGYGYTF.

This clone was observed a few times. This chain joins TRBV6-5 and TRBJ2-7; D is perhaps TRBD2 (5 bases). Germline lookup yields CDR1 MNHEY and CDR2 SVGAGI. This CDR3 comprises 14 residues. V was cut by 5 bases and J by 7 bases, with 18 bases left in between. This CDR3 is CASSIVRVSSEQYF. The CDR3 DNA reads TGTGCCAGCAGTATAGTGCGGGTCTCCTCGGAGCAGTACTTC.

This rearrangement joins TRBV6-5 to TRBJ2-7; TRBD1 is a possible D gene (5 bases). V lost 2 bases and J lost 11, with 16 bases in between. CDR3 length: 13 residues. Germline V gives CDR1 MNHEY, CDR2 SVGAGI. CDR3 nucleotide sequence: TGTGCCAGCAGTTACGGGGCTGGGTTTCCCAAGTACTTC. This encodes CASSYGAGFPKYF.

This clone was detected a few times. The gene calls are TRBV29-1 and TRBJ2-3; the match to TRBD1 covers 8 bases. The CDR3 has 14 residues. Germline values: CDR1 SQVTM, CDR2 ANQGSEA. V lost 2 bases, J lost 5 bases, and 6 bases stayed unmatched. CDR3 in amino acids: CSVEPLDREDTQYF. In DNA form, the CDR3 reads TGCAGCGTTGAACCTCTGGACAGGGAAGATACGCAGTATTTT.

CDR3 DNA: TGTGCCAGTAGTATAGATCTGCTTCTCAGGGGCACTGAAGCTTTCTTT. Translated: CASSIDLLLRGTEAFF. The V and J genes are TRBV19 and TRBJ1-1; D might be TRBD1 (6 bases). CDR1 and CDR2 (germline): LNHDA, SQIVND (reference sequence). The CDR3 loop spans 16 amino acids. V gave up 0 bases and J gave up 4 bases, with 15 bases separating them.

CDR3 loop: CASSRGPLWEKLFF. CDR3 DNA: TGTGCCAGCAGCCGGGGTCCTCTTTGGGAAAAACTGTTTTTT. This chain uses TRBV9 with TRBJ1-4; D not certain. The germline gives CDR1 SGDLS, CDR2 YYNGEE. This CDR3 has 14 amino acids. The germline V and J ends were trimmed by 4 bases and 8 bases, with 15 bases remaining between them.

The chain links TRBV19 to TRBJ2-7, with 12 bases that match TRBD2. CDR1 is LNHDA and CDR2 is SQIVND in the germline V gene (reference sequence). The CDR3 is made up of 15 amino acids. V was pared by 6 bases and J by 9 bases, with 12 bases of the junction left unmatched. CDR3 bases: TGTGCCAGTAGCCGAACAATCGGACTAGCGGGAAGGCAGTACTTC. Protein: CASSRTIGLAGRQYF.